The 11 T cell receptor beta chains listed next were all sequenced from one sample in a study of cytomegalovirus exposure and HLA in healthy donors. Using immunoSEQ multiplex PCR, the repertoire was profiled, and TCRdb retains in-frame clones only, with some absent. The data hold about 110,000 clones, with approximately 91% observed a single time. The sequenced sample consisted of PBMCs. Receptors were obtained from a woman younger than 35 in good health and CMV-seronegative.

CDR3 nucleotide sequence: TGTGCCAGCAGCGCCCGGTTACTACGGGCAGATACGCAGTATTTT. Protein sequence: CASSARLLRADTQYF. J is TRBJ2-3 and V is TRBV6-5, with D uncertain. Between the trimmed V and J ends, which lost 6 bases and 4 bases, there was a span of 17 bases. The germline V gene encodes CDR1 MNHEY and CDR2 SVGAGI. The CDR3 contains 15 residues.

The genes are TRBV7-9 and TRBJ2-3; D possibly corresponds to TRBD2 (6 bases). V lost 5 bases and J lost 0, with 12 bases in between. The V gene's germline CDR1 is SEHNR and CDR2 FQNEAQ (reference sequence). The CDR3 totals 15 residues. CDR3 amino acids: CASSIGTHSTDTQYF. CDR3 DNA sequence: TGTGCCAGCAGCATCGGGACTCATAGCACAGATACGCAGTATTTT. Together with reference TRBV7-9 and TRBJ2-3, the CDR3 gives the full variable domain: DTGVSQNPRHKITKRGQNVTFRCDPISEHNRLYWYRQTLGQGPEFLTYFQNEAQLEKSRLLSDRFSAERPKGSFSTLEIQRTEQGDSAMYLCASSIGTHSTDTQYFGPGTRLTVL.

J is TRBJ2-7 and V is TRBV7-2; D gene ambiguous. CDR3 length: 14 amino acids. Germline CDR1 reads SGHTA; CDR2 reads FQGNSA. Trimming pared 2 bases from V and 0 bases from J, leaving 8 bases between. This CDR3 reads CASSLNSFSYEQYF. CDR3 DNA sequence: TGTGCCAGCAGCTTAAACAGCTTCTCCTACGAGCAGTACTTC.

This clone has only a few counts. The chain carries TRBV11-2 and TRBJ1-5; 10 nucleotides line up with TRBD1. Trimming cost V 4 bases and J 6 bases; bases outside gene matches: 0. This CDR3 spans 13 amino acids. The germline CDR1 and CDR2 sequences are SGHAT and FQNNGV. As DNA, the CDR3 is TGTGCCAGCAGCTGGGACAGGGGTCAGCCCCAGCATTTT. Translation: CASSWDRGQPQHF.

Concerning this clone: An end of the junction differs from the germline gene, which may be a read error. V usage is TRBV5-5 and J usage is TRBJ1-1; D is perhaps TRBD1 (5 bases). Per the germline V gene, CDR1 is SGHKS and CDR2 is YYEKEE (reference sequence). The CDR3 has 16 residues. The CDR3 is CASSLGYGAMNTEAFF. The DNA for the CDR3 is TGTGCAAGCAGCTTGGGTTATGGGGCTATGAACACTGAAGCTTTCTTT.

J is TRBJ2-7 and V is TRBV5-6; weak D call: TRBD2 (5 bases). V was trimmed by 2 bases and J by 5 bases, leaving 8 bases between them. The CDR3 contains 12 residues. Germline V CDR1 and CDR2: SGHDT, YYEEEE. The CDR3 region has the DNA TGTGCCAGCAGCTTACCGGGAAACGAGCAGTACTTC. Its protein product is CASSLPGNEQYF.

V is TRBV11-1 and J is TRBJ2-2; the D gene is possibly TRBD1 (6 bases). The CDR3 runs 17 residues. CDR1 and CDR2 from the germline V gene are SGHAT and FQDESV (reference sequence). Trimming removed 5 bases from V and 2 bases from J, with 18 bases in between. The CDR3 region is CASSPRRGRRNTGELFF. For the CDR3, the DNA is TGTGCCAGCAGCCCCCGCAGGGGAAGACGCAACACCGGGGAGCTGTTTTTT.

J is TRBJ1-1 and V is TRBV6-5, with TRBD1 matching over 8 bases. This CDR3 region has 13 residues. V lost 4 bases to trimming and J lost 6 bases; unmatched junction nucleotides: 4. CDR1 MNHEY and CDR2 SVGAGI come from the germline V gene. The CDR3 DNA reads TGTGCCAGCAGTTGGACAGGGTTCGCTGAAGCTTTCTTT. This gives the protein CASSWTGFAEAFF.

The chain is built from TRBV4-1 and TRBJ1-1; TRBD1 might be the D (5 bases). This CDR3 has 13 residues. The germline V and J ends were trimmed by 0 bases and 6 bases, with 8 bases remaining between them. The V gene's germline CDR1 is MGHRA and CDR2 YSYEKL. This CDR3 reads CASSQDVTAEAFF. In DNA, the CDR3 is TGCGCCAGCAGCCAAGACGTGACAGCTGAAGCTTTCTTT.

CDR3 in amino acids: CASSLVTSGADEQYF. The CDR3 DNA follows: TGTGCCAGCAGTTTAGTCACTAGCGGGGCAGACGAGCAGTACTTC. The V gene is TRBV27, the J gene TRBJ2-7, with 10 bases identical to TRBD2. This CDR3 has 15 residues. Germline loops: CDR1 MNHEY, CDR2 SMNVEV (reference sequence). Trimming took 2 bases from V and 5 from J; bases not matched to a gene: 6.

The J gene is TRBJ2-1, the V gene TRBV9; D is perhaps TRBD1 (6 bases). In germline, CDR1 is SGDLS, CDR2 YYNGEE. V was shortened by 4 bases and J by 0 bases, with 17 bases between the two germline ends. The CDR3 has 17 amino acids. The CDR3 DNA is TGTGCCAGCAGCCCGGGACACGCGACCTTCTCCTACAATGAGCAGTTCTTC. Its protein product is CASSPGHATFSYNEQFF.